Listed below are T cell receptor beta chains from one sample, sequenced in a study of blood T cell repertoires in COVID-19. Repertoires were generated with immunoSEQ multiplex PCR, while TCRdb's copy carries only in-frame clones and drops some. The sample records around 93,000 clones, approximately 89% being singletons. Sequenced sample: peripheral blood. The receptors shown here come from an elderly man with acute or convalescent COVID-19. The CDR3 runs from the conserved cysteine through the conserved F or W.

V gene,J gene,CDR3 protein
TRBV7-2,TRBJ2-1,CASSLATSYNEQFF
TRBV30,TRBJ2-6,CAWNTGTTGANVLTF
TRBV2,TRBJ2-3,CASSGTSGRDTQYF
TRBV27,TRBJ1-6,CASSLREPLSSYNSPLHF
TRBV18,TRBJ1-2,CASSSPGTNGYTF
TRBV9,TRBJ2-1,CASSVAGTGYNEQFF
TRBV11-2,TRBJ2-7,CASSLDIYEQYF
TRBV7-3,TRBJ1-1,CASSPSAVNTEAFF
TRBV5-1,TRBJ2-7,CASSLEAGGIYEQYF
TRBV28,TRBJ1-5,CASRGTGLNGRNQPQHF
TRBV27,TRBJ1-1,CASSTKNTEAFF
TRBV18,TRBJ2-6,CASSPQPPGGSGANVLTF
TRBV7-8,TRBJ1-2,CASSSDIYGYTF
TRBV7-2,TRBJ1-1,CASSWGRANTEAFF
TRBV5-1,TRBJ1-2,CASRLDRLEGYTF
TRBV21-1,TRBJ1-5,CASARQTGANQPQHF
TRBV27,TRBJ2-1,CASNPDRVRNEQFF
TRBV18,TRBJ2-7,CASSPPGQGNSYEQYF
TRBV27,TRBJ2-2,CASSLSSTGATGELFF
TRBV28,TRBJ2-7,CASLPGGSYEQYF
TRBV7-2,TRBJ1-5,CASSSSAGNQPQHF
TRBV18,TRBJ1-1,CASSPLGTGRNTEAFF
TRBV10-3,TRBJ1-1,CAISPGQGNTEAFF
TRBV11-3,TRBJ1-1,CASSLGAANTEAFF
TRBV5-1,TRBJ2-1,CASSLWGEDYNEQFF
TRBV7-9,TRBJ2-7,CASSLADADYGQYF
TRBV9,TRBJ2-5,CASSVGSKETQYF
TRBV25-1,TRBJ1-3,CASRQGGSGNTIYF
TRBV6-5,TRBJ1-2,CASRIQGARSYGYTF
TRBV11-2,TRBJ1-1,CASSLASGYAFF
TRBV7-9,TRBJ2-7,CASSSEQTNRRHSYEQYF
TRBV9,TRBJ1-4,CASNPGQGALFF
TRBV9,TRBJ2-3,CASSARASGYTDTQYF
TRBV27,TRBJ2-2,CASSSMNSPSLTMKLFF
TRBV7-8,TRBJ1-3,CASSTSGLKMGNTIYF
TRBV28,TRBJ1-4,CASSPDRAHNEKLFF
TRBV25-1,TRBJ1-4,CASSDPYPGQNEKLFF
TRBV5-1,TRBJ2-1,CASSPQTSGNEQFF
TRBV7-3,TRBJ2-3,CASSLKGGSPSTDTQYF
TRBV24-1,TRBJ2-5,CATSDPTSGTERSETQYF
TRBV9,TRBJ2-3,CASSALPGTDTQYF
TRBV7-9,TRBJ2-2,CASSLARGFSTGELFF
TRBV19,TRBJ2-5,CASSIGIQETQYF
TRBV19,TRBJ1-6,CASSWDFEGSPLHF
TRBV6-5,TRBJ2-1,CASRQDRVRNNEQFF
TRBV28,TRBJ1-1,CASSFWGRITEAFF
TRBV24-1,TRBJ2-1,CATSATGTGLNEQFF
TRBV10-1,TRBJ1-1,CASRMDRGTEAFF
TRBV5-1,TRBJ1-1,CASSLRGQGLTEAFF
TRBV2,TRBJ1-4,CASSVQGRSEKLFF
TRBV11-2,TRBJ2-2,CASSILAGGTGELFF
TRBV30,TRBJ1-6,CAWMRVYNSPLHF
TRBV28,TRBJ1-2,CASRLRDRLFGYGYTF
TRBV15,TRBJ1-1,CATSRDGNSREAFF
TRBV9,TRBJ2-1,CASSPQEGLAGNNEQFF
TRBV7-9,TRBJ2-3,CASSLLTTTDTQYF
TRBV28,TRBJ1-5,CASSPGQGYQPQHF